This TCR beta chain was profiled in a study of siplizumab effects on memory and regulatory T cells. Of note for this clone: Antigen specificity is unknown.

Notes on the study in general: Siplizumab conditions gave an average of roughly 65% Treg-derived mappable alloreactive CD4+ clones, versus about 30% for controls. Fewer alloreactive sequences mapped to unstimulated CD4+ memory cells under siplizumab. Researchers could not give a naive or memory phenotype to roughly 80-97% of proliferating CD4+ or CD8+ clones.

The data were produced by immunoSEQ multiplex PCR, yet TCRdb's version contains in-frame clones alone and is incomplete. The sample lists some 100,000 clones; 90% to 95% were seen once. The CDR3 runs 15 residues. V gave up 10 bases and J gave up 0 bases; unmatched junction bases: 12. CDR1 is WSHSY, CDR2 SAAADI, per germline. The chain combines TRBV10-2 with TRBJ2-7; 7 bases fit TRBD1. Sequencing used Tregs sorted from blood. The receptor was isolated from a human donor in good health. The CDR3 DNA follows: TGCGCCACCAAGAACAGGGGCTTCAGCTCCTACGAGCAGTACTTC. It is translated as CATKNRGFSSYEQYF.